This T cell receptor (beta chain) appears in the sequencing data of a study (dated by TCRdb to about 2016). Libraries were constructed by RT-PCR. Instrument on record: Illumina MiSeq. In-frame beta chains were kept once TCRdb had trimmed the public reads at Q25 with fastp and called clones with MiXCR. Each record represents a unique CDR3 protein, reported with the most common genes and DNA among its rows. In all, the sample holds more than 550,000 distinct CDR3 sequences, and approximately 15% of those were seen once. The ten largest make up 3% to 4.5% of the sample. Measured from the cysteine to the phenylalanine, the CDR3 is 14 residues long. Just CDR3 DNA is preserved here, 42 bases in frame from base 1. V and J are trimmed by 3 bases and 7 bases, and the gene matches miss 11 bases of the junction. The germline V gene (reference sequence) specifies DFQATT as CDR1 and SNEGSKA as CDR2. Comments on this clonotype: The clone's antigen remains unknown. No clone much larger than this one lies a single base away; base qualities are absent.

The chain joins TRBV20-1 to TRBJ2-7; 8 central bases correspond to TRBD1. Specimen: memory CD4+ T cells from blood. This TCR came from a female donor in good health, serving as a healthy control. The base sequence is TGCAGTGCTAGTCCCCCCAGGGGGCATGAAGAGCAGTACTTC. The translation is CSASPPRGHEEQYF.